This is a list of T cell receptor beta chains from one sample in a study of Graves' ophthalmopathy and Graves' hyperthyroidism. Each CDR3 protein gets one entry after TCRdb re-called the multiplex PCR reads with MiXCR. Here the sample spans more than 550,000 distinct CDR3 sequences, about 40% being singletons. The specimen was peripheral blood. All receptors come from an adult man with Graves' ophthalmopathy. CDR3s leave out the opening cysteine and the closing phenylalanine or tryptophan.

v_call	j_call	cdr3_aa
TRBV25-1	TRBJ1-1	ASSPKGYGNSLEAF
TRBV7-3	TRBJ1-6	ASSRLLNSPLH
TRBV20-1	TRBJ2-3	SARSLDTQY
TRBV25-1	TRBJ1-1	ASSGRQLMNTEAF
TRBV9	TRBJ2-5	ASSVGVSKETQY
TRBV7-9	TRBJ2-7	ASSLGAQIYEQY
TRBV6-5	TRBJ2-6	ASSYSDRVPGANVLT
TRBV10-3	TRBJ1-1	ASRRDKPDTEAF
TRBV10-3	TRBJ1-5	ASSETSNQPQH
TRBV7-2	TRBJ2-7	ASSLAYHYEQY
TRBV18	TRBJ2-7	ASSPETDSYEQY
TRBV2	TRBJ2-7	ASSPRSGQPYEQY
TRBV10-3	TRBJ2-7	ASSLSLGQGVVQY
TRBV4-2	TRBJ1-1	ASSQADPWPSPEAF
TRBV7-9	TRBJ1-1	ASSWDRRMNTEAF
TRBV10-3	TRBJ2-5	AISGGDETQY
TRBV19	TRBJ1-5	ATSWRGGNQPQH
TRBV7-9	TRBJ1-6	ASSQRTGGESPLH
TRBV11-3	TRBJ1-1	ASSPGGIEAF
TRBV30	TRBJ1-2	AWSNRVDYGYT
TRBV6-1	TRBJ2-6	ASSGRGGSGANVLT
TRBV9	TRBJ1-1	ASSPRGEGLTEAF
TRBV11-2	TRBJ1-1	ASSLTIQSNGEAF
TRBV18	TRBJ1-1	ASSPPLGNEAF
TRBV7-8	TRBJ2-7	ASRGTSVYEQY
TRBV7-9	TRBJ1-6	ASSPGEEGSYSPLH
TRBV20-1	TRBJ1-3	SARESLTAFSGNTIY
TRBV12-3/TRBV12-4	TRBJ1-1	ASSSPGTGRTEAF
TRBV19	TRBJ1-5	ASRQGANQPQH
TRBV7-9	TRBJ1-5	ASSSDPVGSQH
TRBV6-6	TRBJ1-1	ASRTTGDTEAF
TRBV30	TRBJ1-5	AWSVGTGRHQPQH
TRBV7-2	TRBJ2-2	ASSFGGGTNTGELF
TRBV6-5	TRBJ2-2	ASSFSSGRAGGELF
TRBV24-1	TRBJ2-3	ASQGTSTDTQY
TRBV7-2	TRBJ1-6	ASSTSTGGNSPLH
TRBV7-2	TRBJ2-5	ASSLWGHGGETQY
TRBV29-1	TRBJ1-4	SVRTVHEKLF
TRBV4-1	TRBJ1-5	ASSQGKGSSNQPQH
TRBV25-1	TRBJ2-5	ATRAAGGQETQY